This T cell receptor (beta chain) was found in a study of blood T cells in healthy people across ages. Across the study: Template switching captured about one barcoded beta molecule per two T cells.

This clonotype appeared many times. Antigen: not known. The V gene end was trimmed by 3 bases and the J gene end by 2 bases; junction bases not matched to a gene: 2. The CDR3 extends over 14 amino acids. Study results and limitations: CMV infection status of these donors was not known. It was held that diversity estimates obtained from one million T cells represented underestimates.

Next came a second PCR, run for about 6 to 11 cycles, which used a sample-barcoded 5' primer along with a J-beta primer mix. Each cDNA was tagged by a template-switch adaptor containing 12 random nucleotides. TCRdb fed the 5' RACE reads into MiXCR, producing one record per CDR3 protein. The sample shows roughly 680,000 distinct CDR3 sequences, over 40% of them seen only once. This sequence joins TRBV12-3 or TRBV12-4 and TRBJ2-7; 9 bases are shared with TRBD2. The clonotype comes from a woman of 80 years or more in good health. The sequencing sample was made of blood. CDR3 coding DNA: TGTGCCAGCAGTTTTCTAGCGGGGCCCTACGAGCAGTACTTC. Translated: CASSFLAGPYEQYF.